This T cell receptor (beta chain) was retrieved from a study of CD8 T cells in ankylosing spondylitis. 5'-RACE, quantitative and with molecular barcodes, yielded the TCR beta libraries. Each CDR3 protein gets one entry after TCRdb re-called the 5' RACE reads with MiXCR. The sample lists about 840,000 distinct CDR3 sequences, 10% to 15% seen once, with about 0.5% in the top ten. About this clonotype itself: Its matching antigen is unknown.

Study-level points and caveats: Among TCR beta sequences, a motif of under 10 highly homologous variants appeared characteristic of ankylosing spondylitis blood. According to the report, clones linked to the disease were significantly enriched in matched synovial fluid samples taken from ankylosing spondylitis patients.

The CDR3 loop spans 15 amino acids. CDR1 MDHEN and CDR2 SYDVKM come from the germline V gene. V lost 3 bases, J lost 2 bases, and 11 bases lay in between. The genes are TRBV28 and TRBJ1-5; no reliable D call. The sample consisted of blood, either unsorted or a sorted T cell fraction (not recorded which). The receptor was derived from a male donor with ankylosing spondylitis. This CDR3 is CASSFLGYGNQPQHF. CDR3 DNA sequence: TGTGCCAGCAGTTTTCTGGGGTATGGCAATCAGCCCCAGCATTTT.